This TCR beta chain was retrieved from a study of siplizumab effects on memory and regulatory T cells. General study results and limits: Alloreactive sequences tracing back to unstimulated CD4+ memory cells were significantly reduced by siplizumab. It seemed that naive T cells were more diverse than memory cells and were major contributors to the alloresponse. Siplizumab conditions gave an average of approximately 70% Treg-derived mappable alloreactive CD4+ clones, versus around 30% for controls.

Comment on this clone: Its antigen is as yet unknown.

Germline lookup yields CDR1 MNHEY and CDR2 SMNVEV (reference sequence). With 5 bases clipped from V and 6 bases from J, the junction kept 9 bases outside the gene matches. This CDR3 spans 14 amino acids. TCRdb's copy holds only in-frame clones and misses some; the assay was immunoSEQ multiplex PCR. Here the sample spans 100,000 or so clones, just over 90% being singletons. This clonotype was sampled from a human donor in good health. The chain uses TRBV27 and TRBJ2-7; 8 bases agree with TRBD1. The sequenced sample was Tregs sorted from blood. CDR3 region: CASSQLDRAAEQYF. CDR3 nucleotides: TGTGCCAGCAGTCAGTTGGACAGGGCAGCCGAGCAGTACTTC.